This TCR beta chain was recorded in a study of beta chain features in type 1 diabetes. As for this clone: Its antigen remains unidentified.

The germline CDR1 and CDR2 sequences are SEHNR and FQNEAQ (reference sequence). This CDR3 is built from 14 residues. Between the trimmed V and J ends, which lost 5 bases and 3 bases, there was a span of 13 bases. Sequencing targeted expressed TCRB transcripts, as all isolated RNA had been reverse transcribed. The data were produced by immunoSEQ multiplex PCR, yet TCRdb's version contains in-frame clones alone and is incomplete. The sample has a few hundred thousand clones, around 28% seen once. Whole-study findings and limits: Patients with type 1 diabetes carried fewer insertions and had more deletions at their VDJ junctions.

Sequencing was carried out using naive CD4+ T cells from blood. The chain couples TRBV7-9 to TRBJ1-2; TRBD1 might be the D (6 bases). The clonotype comes from a man aged 18 to 30 in good health. Written as DNA, the CDR3 is TGTGCCAGCAGCCTCGGACAGTCGTACTATGGCTACACCTTC. This codes for CASSLGQSYYGYTF.